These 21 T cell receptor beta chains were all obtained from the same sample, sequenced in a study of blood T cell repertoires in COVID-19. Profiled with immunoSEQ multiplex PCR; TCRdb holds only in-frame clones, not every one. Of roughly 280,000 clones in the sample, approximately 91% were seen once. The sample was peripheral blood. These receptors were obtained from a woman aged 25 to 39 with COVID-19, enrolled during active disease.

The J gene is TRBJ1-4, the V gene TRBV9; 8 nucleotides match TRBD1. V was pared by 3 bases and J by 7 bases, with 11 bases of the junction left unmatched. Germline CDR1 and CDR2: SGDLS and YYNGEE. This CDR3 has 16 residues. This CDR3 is CASSAPGGRLSEKLFF. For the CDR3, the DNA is TGTGCCAGCAGCGCACCAGGGGGCAGGTTGAGTGAAAAACTGTTTTTT.

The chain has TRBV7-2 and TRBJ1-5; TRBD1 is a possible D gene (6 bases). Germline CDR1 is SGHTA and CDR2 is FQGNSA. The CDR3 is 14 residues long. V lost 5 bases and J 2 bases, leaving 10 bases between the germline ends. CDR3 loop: CASSVRQGNQPQHF. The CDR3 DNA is TGTGCCAGCAGCGTAAGACAGGGCAATCAGCCCCAGCATTTT.

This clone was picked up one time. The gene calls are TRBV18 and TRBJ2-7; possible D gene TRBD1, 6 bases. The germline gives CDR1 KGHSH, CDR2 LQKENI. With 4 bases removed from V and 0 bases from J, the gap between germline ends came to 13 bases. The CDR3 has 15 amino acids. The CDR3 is CASSLSRDISYEQYF. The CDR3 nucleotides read TGTGCCAGCTCACTAAGCCGGGACATCTCCTACGAGCAGTACTTC.

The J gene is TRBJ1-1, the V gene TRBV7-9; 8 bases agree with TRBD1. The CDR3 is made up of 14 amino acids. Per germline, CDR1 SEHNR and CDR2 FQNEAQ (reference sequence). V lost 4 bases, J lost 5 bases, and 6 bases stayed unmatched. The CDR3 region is CASSSSRDRTEAFF. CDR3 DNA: TGTGCCAGCAGCTCGTCCCGGGACAGGACTGAAGCTTTCTTT.

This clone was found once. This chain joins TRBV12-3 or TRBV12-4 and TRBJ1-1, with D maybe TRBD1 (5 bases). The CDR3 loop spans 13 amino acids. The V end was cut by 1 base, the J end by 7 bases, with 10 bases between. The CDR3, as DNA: TGTGCCAGCAGTTTAGGGGGGGTCGGTGAAGCTTTCTTT. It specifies CASSLGGVGEAFF.

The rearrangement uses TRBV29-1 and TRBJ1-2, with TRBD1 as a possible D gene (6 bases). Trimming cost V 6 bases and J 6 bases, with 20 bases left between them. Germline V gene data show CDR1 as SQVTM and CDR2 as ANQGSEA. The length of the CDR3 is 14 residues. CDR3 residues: CSVRLQGETHGYTF. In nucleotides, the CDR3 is TGCAGCGTCCGACTACAGGGCGAAACACATGGCTACACCTTC.

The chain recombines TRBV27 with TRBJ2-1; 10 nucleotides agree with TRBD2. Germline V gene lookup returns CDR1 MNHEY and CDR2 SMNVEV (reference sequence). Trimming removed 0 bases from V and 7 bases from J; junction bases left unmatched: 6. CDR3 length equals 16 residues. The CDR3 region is CASSLSLAGVFNEQFF. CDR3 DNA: TGTGCCAGCAGTTTATCCCTAGCGGGAGTCTTTAATGAGCAGTTCTTC.

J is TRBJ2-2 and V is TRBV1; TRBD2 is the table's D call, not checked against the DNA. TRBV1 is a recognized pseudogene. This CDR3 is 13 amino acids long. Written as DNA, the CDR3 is TGCACCAGCAGCCCTACTAGCGTCAGGGAGCTGTTTTTT. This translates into CTSSPTSVRELFF.

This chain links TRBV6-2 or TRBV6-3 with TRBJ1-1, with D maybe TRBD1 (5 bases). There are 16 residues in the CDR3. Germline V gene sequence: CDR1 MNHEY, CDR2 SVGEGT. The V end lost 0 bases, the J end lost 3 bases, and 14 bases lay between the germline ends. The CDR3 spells CASSYSRTRWDTEAFF. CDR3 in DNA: TGTGCCAGCAGTTACTCCCGGACACGTTGGGACACTGAAGCTTTCTTT.

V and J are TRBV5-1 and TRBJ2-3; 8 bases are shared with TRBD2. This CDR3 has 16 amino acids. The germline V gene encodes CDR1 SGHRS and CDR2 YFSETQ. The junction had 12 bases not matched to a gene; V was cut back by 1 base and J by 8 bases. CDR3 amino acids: CASSLRPSGLEFTQYF. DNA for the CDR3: TGCGCCAGCAGCTTGAGACCTAGCGGGCTAGAGTTTACGCAGTATTTT.

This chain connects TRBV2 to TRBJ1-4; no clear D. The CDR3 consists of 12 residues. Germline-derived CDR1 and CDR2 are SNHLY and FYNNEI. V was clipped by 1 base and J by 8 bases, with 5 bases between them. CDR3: CASSEDSEKLFF. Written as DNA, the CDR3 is TGTGCCAGCAGTGAAGATTCGGAAAAACTGTTTTTT.

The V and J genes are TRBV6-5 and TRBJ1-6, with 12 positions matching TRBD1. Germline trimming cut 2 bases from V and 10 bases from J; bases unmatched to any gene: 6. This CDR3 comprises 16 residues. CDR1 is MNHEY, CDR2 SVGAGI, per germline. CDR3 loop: CASSYALGTGGSPLHF. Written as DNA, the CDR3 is TGTGCCAGCAGTTACGCCCTCGGGACAGGGGGCTCACCCCTCCACTTT.

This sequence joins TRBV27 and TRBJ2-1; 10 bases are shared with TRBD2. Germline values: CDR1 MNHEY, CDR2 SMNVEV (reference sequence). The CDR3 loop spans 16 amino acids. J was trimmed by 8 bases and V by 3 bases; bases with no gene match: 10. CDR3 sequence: CASSFLPLAGADEQFF. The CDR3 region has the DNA TGTGCCAGCAGTTTCCTCCCTCTAGCGGGGGCGGATGAGCAGTTCTTC.

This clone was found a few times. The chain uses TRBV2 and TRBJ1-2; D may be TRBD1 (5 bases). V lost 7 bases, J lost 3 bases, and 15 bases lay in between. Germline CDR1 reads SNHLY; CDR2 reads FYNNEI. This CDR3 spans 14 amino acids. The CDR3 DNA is TGTGCCAGCAATCTTCCAGGGACTGACTATGGCTACACCTTC. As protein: CASNLPGTDYGYTF.

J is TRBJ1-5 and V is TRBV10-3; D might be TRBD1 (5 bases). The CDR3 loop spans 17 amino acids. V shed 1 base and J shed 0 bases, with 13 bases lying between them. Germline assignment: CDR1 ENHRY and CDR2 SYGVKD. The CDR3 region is CAISELGRAVSNQPQHF. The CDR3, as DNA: TGTGCCATCAGTGAGTTGGGCAGGGCCGTTAGCAATCAGCCCCAGCATTTT.

The CDR3 is CASSSGTGLGNTIYF. The CDR3 DNA sequence: TGTGCCAGCAGCTCCGGGACAGGGCTCGGAAACACCATATATTTT. The rearrangement uses TRBV5-4 and TRBJ1-3; 9 bases match TRBD1. CDR3 length: 15 residues. The junction had 5 bases not matched to a gene; V was cut back by 3 bases and J by 4 bases. The germline CDR1 and CDR2 sequences are SGHNT and YYREEE (reference sequence). The whole variable domain, remainder taken from reference TRBV5-4 and TRBJ1-3, is ETGVTQSPTHLIKTRGQQVTLRCSSQSGHNTVSWYQQALGQGPQFIFQYYREEENGRGNFPPRFSGLQFPNYSSELNVNALELDDSALYLCASSSGTGLGNTIYFGEGSWLTVV.

CDR3 nucleotide sequence: TGTGCCAGCAGTTTAAACAGGGCTGGAAACACCATATATTTT. The encoded protein is CASSLNRAGNTIYF. This chain uses TRBV28 with TRBJ1-3; D might be TRBD1 (6 bases). Germline V CDR1 and CDR2: MDHEN, SYDVKM. CDR3 length equals 14 residues. The V end lost 2 bases, the J end lost 2 bases, and 7 bases lay between the germline ends.

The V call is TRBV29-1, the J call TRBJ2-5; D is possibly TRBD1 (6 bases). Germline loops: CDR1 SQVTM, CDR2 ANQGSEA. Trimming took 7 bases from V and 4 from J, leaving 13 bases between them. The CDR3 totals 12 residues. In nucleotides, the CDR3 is TGCAGCGCCAAGACAGGAGGAGAGACCCAGTACTTC. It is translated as CSAKTGGETQYF.

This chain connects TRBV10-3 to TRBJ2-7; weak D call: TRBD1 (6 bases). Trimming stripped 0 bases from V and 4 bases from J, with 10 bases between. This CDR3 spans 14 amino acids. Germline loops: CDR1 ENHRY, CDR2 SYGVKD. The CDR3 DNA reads TGTGCCATCAGTGAGTCATACAGGGATTACGAGCAGTACTTC. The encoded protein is CAISESYRDYEQYF.

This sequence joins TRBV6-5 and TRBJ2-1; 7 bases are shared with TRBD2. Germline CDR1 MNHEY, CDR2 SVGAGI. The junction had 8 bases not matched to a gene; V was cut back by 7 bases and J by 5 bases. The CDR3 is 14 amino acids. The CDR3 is CASTTGGGNNEQFF. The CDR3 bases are TGTGCCAGCACCACGGGGGGAGGGAACAATGAGCAGTTCTTC.

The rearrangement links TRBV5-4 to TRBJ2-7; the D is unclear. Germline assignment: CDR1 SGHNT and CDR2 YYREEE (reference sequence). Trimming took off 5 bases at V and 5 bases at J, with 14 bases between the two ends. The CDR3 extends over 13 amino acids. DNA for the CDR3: TGTGCCAGCAGATCGGTACGCAGCGACGAGCAGTACTTC. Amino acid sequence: CASRSVRSDEQYF.